This entry lists 30 T cell receptor beta chains sequenced from one sample in a study of T cell responses to AZD1222 COVID-19 vaccine. The data were produced by immunoSEQ multiplex PCR, yet TCRdb's version contains in-frame clones alone and is incomplete. Here the sample spans roughly 140,000 clones, 90% being singletons. Sequences were derived from peripheral blood, sampled on day 0 of AZD1222 vaccination. The receptors originated from an adult in good health.

V gene TRBV7-9 combines with J gene TRBJ2-7; TRBD2 matches 7 bases. The J segment lost 5 bases and the V segment lost 3 bases, leaving 16 bases of the junction unmatched. This CDR3 has 17 residues. Germline V CDR1 and CDR2: SEHNR, FQNEAQ (reference sequence). CDR3 sequence reads: CASSFSGLGGRKNEQYF. The CDR3 DNA follows: TGTGCCAGCAGCTTTTCCGGGTTGGGAGGGAGGAAGAACGAGCAGTACTTC.

The chain is built from TRBV28 and TRBJ1-1, with a weak D call TRBD1 (5 bases). The V and J ends lost 5 bases and 0 bases respectively, with 13 bases between them. CDR3 length: 15 amino acids. Germline V CDR1 and CDR2: MDHEN, SYDVKM. The CDR3 reads CASSPPGLMNTEAFF. CDR3 nucleotide sequence: TGTGCCAGCAGTCCCCCGGGACTGATGAACACTGAAGCTTTCTTT.

The rearrangement links TRBV3-1 (or the pseudogene TRBV3-2) to TRBJ2-7; 7 nucleotides agree with TRBD1. The CDR3 has 15 amino acids. In germline, CDR1 is LGHDT, CDR2 YNNKEL (reference sequence). Trimming cost V 3 bases and J 3 bases; bases outside gene matches: 8. For the CDR3, the DNA is TGTGCCAGCAGCCACCCGGGACAGCTAGTCTACGAGCAGTACTTC. It translates to CASSHPGQLVYEQYF.

V and J are TRBV30 and TRBJ1-3, with D tentatively TRBD1 (6 bases). With 1 base removed from V and 3 bases from J, the gap between germline ends came to 34 bases. This CDR3 is 22 amino acids long. Per germline, CDR1 GTSNPN and CDR2 SVGIG (reference sequence). Here the CDR3 reads CAWSGLRSVPVLTGPSGNTIYF. The CDR3 DNA is TGTGCCTGGAGTGGACTACGATCGGTGCCCGTTCTAACAGGGCCAAGTGGAAACACCATATATTTT.

A word on this clone: Relative to the germline gene, one junction end is altered; a read error may explain this. The V call is TRBV2, the J call TRBJ1-2; no reliable D call. Germline CDR1 reads SNHLY; CDR2 reads FYNNEI. This CDR3 spans 15 amino acids. The CDR3 loop reads CASTELGVGTYGYTF. CDR3 bases: TGTGCCAGCACTGAACTGGGCGTGGGAACCTATGGCTACACCTTC.

In this sample, this clone turned up a few times. The J gene is TRBJ1-3, the V gene TRBV28; TRBD1 might be the D (5 bases). Germline lookup yields CDR1 MDHEN and CDR2 SYDVKM. The ends were cut back, 5 bases at V and 4 bases at J, with 6 bases in the middle. The CDR3 has 12 amino acids. The chain's CDR3 is CASSDSGNTIYF. DNA of the CDR3: TGTGCCAGCAGTGACAGCGGAAACACCATATATTTT.

This chain joins TRBV6-5 and TRBJ2-7, with TRBD1 identical over 10 bases. The CDR3 is 14 amino acids. V trimming: 3 bases; J trimming: 2 bases; junction bases outside the gene matches: 1. Germline CDR1 MNHEY, CDR2 SVGAGI. The CDR3 spells CASSYGQGAYEQYF. The CDR3 DNA follows: TGTGCCAGCAGTTATGGACAGGGGGCCTACGAGCAGTACTTC.

The gene calls are TRBV5-1 and TRBJ2-2; tentative D call: TRBD1 (6 bases). The V end lost 1 base, the J end lost 4 bases, and 14 bases lay between the germline ends. The CDR3 is 16 residues long. Germline V gives CDR1 SGHRS, CDR2 YFSETQ. The DNA for the CDR3 is TGCGCCAGCAGCTTGACCCCAGGGGTCGGCACCGGGGAGCTGTTTTTT. Translated: CASSLTPGVGTGELFF. Full variable domain (outside the CDR3, taken from reference TRBV5-1 and TRBJ2-2): KAGVTQTPRYLIKTRGQQVTLSCSPISGHRSVSWYQQTPGQGLQFLFEYFSETQRNKGNFPGRFSGRQFSNSRSEMNVSTLELGDSALYLCASSLTPGVGTGELFFGEGSRLTVL.

This clone appeared once. This CDR3 is CASSNRALQETQYF. CDR3 nucleotides: TGTGCCAGCAGCAACCGGGCCTTGCAAGAGACCCAGTACTTC. The rearrangement links TRBV6-6 to TRBJ2-5, with D uncertain. V was shortened by 6 bases and J by 2 bases, with 13 bases between the two germline ends. The CDR3 consists of 14 residues. CDR1 MNHNY and CDR2 SVGAGI come from the germline V gene (reference sequence).

CDR3 loop: CASSATSEDTQYF. The DNA of the CDR3 is TGTGCCAGCAGCGCAACTAGCGAAGATACGCAGTATTTT. The chain recombines TRBV5-4 with TRBJ2-3; 7 nucleotides line up with TRBD2. The CDR3 covers 13 residues. V shed 4 bases, J shed 5 bases, and the junction held 4 bases outside the gene matches. CDR1 and CDR2 (germline): SGHNT, YYREEE (reference sequence).

The CDR3 DNA reads TGTGCCAGCAGTTTTGATCCGAGCACTGAAGCTTTCTTT. It translates to CASSFDPSTEAFF. The rearrangement uses TRBV6-5 and TRBJ1-1; D unresolved. The CDR3 covers 13 residues. The ends were cut back, 4 bases at V and 4 bases at J, with 10 bases in the middle. Germline V gene sequence: CDR1 MNHEY, CDR2 SVGAGI.

The V call is TRBV5-1, the J call TRBJ2-7, with 8 bases fitting TRBD2. The CDR3 extends over 15 amino acids. V was clipped by 2 bases and J by 2 bases; unmatched bases: 6. Germline V CDR1 and CDR2: SGHRS, YFSETQ. The CDR3 DNA is TGCGCCAGCAGCTTACTAGCGGAGTCTGCCTACGAGCAGTACTTC. This gives the protein CASSLLAESAYEQYF.

The chain uses TRBV23-1 and TRBJ1-2; D unclear. TRBV23-1 is an ORF; its function is uncertain. V gave up 3 bases and J gave up 8 bases, with 10 bases separating them. This CDR3 contains 12 residues. CDR3 in amino acids: CASSQDPQGYTF. CDR3 DNA sequence: TGCGCCAGCAGTCAGGACCCCCAGGGCTACACCTTC.

This chain connects TRBV28 to TRBJ1-4, with a possible D match to TRBD1 (5 bases). Germline V lookup: CDR1 MDHEN, CDR2 SYDVKM. CDR3 length equals 14 residues. The V and J ends lost 5 bases and 7 bases respectively, with 14 bases between them. The CDR3 sequence: CASSNRQGVEKLFF. CDR3 in DNA: TGTGCCAGCAGTAATCGTCAGGGAGTTGAAAAACTGTTTTTT.

V is TRBV6-5 and J is TRBJ2-2; no clear D. The CDR3 has 14 residues. CDR1 and CDR2 (germline): MNHEY, SVGAGI. Trimming shortened V by 5 bases and J by 1 base, and 8 bases separated the two germline ends. The CDR3 DNA reads as TGTGCCAGCAGTCGAGTAGAGAACACCGGGGAGCTGTTTTTT. It codes for CASSRVENTGELFF.

The CDR3 nucleotides are TGTGCCATCAGCACTACTAACTACGAGCAGTACTTC. Its protein product is CAISTTNYEQYF. This rearrangement joins TRBV10-3 to TRBJ2-7; no firm D call. Trimming removed 6 bases from V and 3 bases from J, with 9 bases in between. The germline V gene has CDR1 ENHRY and CDR2 SYGVKD. CDR3 length: 12 amino acids.

This clone was recorded only once. J is TRBJ1-1 and V is TRBV18; D call uncertain. The CDR3 loop spans 13 amino acids. The V gene lost 3 bases and the J gene lost 7 bases, with 12 bases spanning the gap. Germline assignment: CDR1 KGHSH and CDR2 LQKENI. CDR3 sequence (DNA): TGTGCCAGCTCACCCATCCACGGGGATGAAGCTTTCTTT. Its translation is CASSPIHGDEAFF.

J is TRBJ1-4 and V is TRBV27, with D possibly TRBD1 on 5 matching bases. V dropped 6 bases and J dropped 0 bases, with 29 bases sitting between them. The CDR3 totals 21 residues. Germline V CDR1 and CDR2: MNHEY, SMNVEV (reference sequence). The CDR3 nucleotides are TGTGCCAGCAGGCGGGGGGGGAGGGCAGCCAGGAATCGTCCAACTAATGAAAAACTGTTTTTT. It is translated as CASRRGGRAARNRPTNEKLFF.

The chain carries TRBV2 and TRBJ1-4; 8 bases fit TRBD1. Germline V gives CDR1 SNHLY, CDR2 FYNNEI. After removal of 7 bases from V and 6 bases from J, the junction contained 1 base not matched to a gene. The length of the CDR3 is 12 residues. The CDR3 nucleotides read TGTGCCAGCAACAGGGGGGATGAAAAACTGTTTTTT. This codes for CASNRGDEKLFF.

A single count supports this clone. In DNA form, the CDR3 reads TGTGCCAGCAGCTTGAACACTGAAGCTTTCTTT. This encodes CASSLNTEAFF. The chain uses TRBV3-1 (or the pseudogene TRBV3-2) and TRBJ1-1; no reliable D call. This CDR3 has 11 amino acids. V was pared by 5 bases and J by 0 bases, with 1 base between. Germline assignment: CDR1 LGHDT and CDR2 YNNKEL (reference sequence).

The genes are TRBV6-5 and TRBJ2-5, with 8 nucleotides matching TRBD2. The CDR3 is made up of 14 amino acids. Germline V gene lookup returns CDR1 MNHEY and CDR2 SVGAGI. J was trimmed by 6 bases and V by 0 bases; bases with no gene match: 3. CDR3 coding DNA: TGTGCCAGCAGTTACTCGAGCGGGAGAAAGACCCAGTACTTC. Its translation: CASSYSSGRKTQYF.

The V gene is TRBV3-1 (or the pseudogene TRBV3-2), the J gene TRBJ1-5; the D is unclear. Germline-derived CDR1 and CDR2 are LGHDT and YNNKEL (reference sequence). CDR3 length equals 16 residues. V lost 0 bases, J lost 2 bases, and 11 bases lay in between. The CDR3 bases are TGTGCCAGCAGCCAAGATTTGGGGAGAGGCAATCAGCCCCAGCATTTT. The encoded protein is CASSQDLGRGNQPQHF.

The chain links TRBV7-9 to TRBJ2-1, with TRBD2 matching over 9 bases. Germline CDR1 and CDR2: SEHNR and FQNEAQ (reference sequence). The trim removed 3 bases at V and 6 bases at J, leaving 3 bases unmatched. The CDR3 has 14 residues. Here the CDR3 reads CASSFAGGRNEQFF. The CDR3 region has the DNA TGTGCCAGCAGCTTTGCGGGAGGGCGCAATGAGCAGTTCTTC.

The gene calls are TRBV9 and TRBJ2-1; either TRBD1 or TRBD2 may fit D (5 bases each). Germline values: CDR1 SGDLS, CDR2 YYNGEE. The CDR3 runs 17 residues. V was pared by 3 bases and J by 0 bases, with 16 bases between. The CDR3 bases are TGTGCCAGCAGCGGTTACCGGGACGTAAGCTCCTACAATGAGCAGTTCTTC. Protein: CASSGYRDVSSYNEQFF.

This rearrangement joins TRBV28 to TRBJ1-2, with 7 bases identical to TRBD1. The CDR3 runs to 13 residues. Losses at the gene ends were 1 base for V and 8 bases for J; bases not matched to a gene: 4. CDR1 is MDHEN and CDR2 is SYDVKM in the germline V gene. The CDR3 sequence is CASSLYTGVGYTF. The CDR3 region has the DNA TGTGCCAGCAGTTTATATACAGGGGTCGGCTACACCTTC.

This chain links TRBV6-2 or TRBV6-3 with TRBJ2-1; 7 bases match TRBD1. The CDR3 covers 13 residues. In germline, CDR1 is MNHEY, CDR2 SVGEGT. The V gene end was trimmed by 6 bases and the J gene end by 10 bases; junction bases not matched to a gene: 9. The CDR3 nucleotides are TGTGCCAGCAGCCAAGGACAGGCCCGGGAGCAGTTCTTC. Translating gives CASSQGQAREQFF.

The chain recombines TRBV28 with TRBJ2-1; D gene uncertain. Germline V gene data show CDR1 as MDHEN and CDR2 as SYDVKM. Trimming stripped 10 bases from V and 4 bases from J, with 8 bases between. This CDR3 spans 11 amino acids. The DNA of the CDR3 is TGTGCCACCATAGGATACAATGAGCAGTTCTTC. Amino acid sequence: CATIGYNEQFF.

The CDR3 coding sequence is TGTGCCAGCAGCTCACCAGTCCGTGGGTCCTACGAGCAGTACTTC. Its protein product is CASSSPVRGSYEQYF. The chain has TRBV7-6 and TRBJ2-7; D unresolved. The CDR3 covers 15 residues. Germline CDR1 SGHVS, CDR2 FNYEAQ. Trimming removed 4 bases from V and 1 base from J, with 14 bases in between.

J is TRBJ2-4 and V is TRBV5-5, with D perhaps matching TRBD2 (6 bases). Germline V gives CDR1 SGHKS, CDR2 YYEKEE (reference sequence). Trimming pared 2 bases from V and 1 base from J, leaving 10 bases between. There are 15 residues in the CDR3. Here the CDR3 DNA reads TGTGCCAGCAGCTTCGGAGGGGTGGCCAAAAACATTCAGTACTTC. Encoded protein: CASSFGGVAKNIQYF.

CDR3 DNA sequence: TGCGCCAGCAGCCGAAGCGGCAATGAGCAGTTCTTC. It is translated as CASSRSGNEQFF. J is TRBJ2-1 and V is TRBV5-1; a possible D gene is TRBD2 (5 bases). CDR1 is SGHRS and CDR2 is YFSETQ in the germline V gene. Deletions cut 4 bases from V and 6 bases from J, with 8 bases between. CDR3 length: 12 residues.